A single sample gave rise to the 2 T cell receptor beta chains below, sequenced in a study of blood T cell repertoires in COVID-19. Here immunoSEQ multiplex PCR was the method, and the copy in TCRdb shows in-frame clones only, minus some. In the table there are some 290,000 clones, 90% of which are singletons. The sequencing sample was made of peripheral blood. All receptors come from a woman aged 35 to 49 with COVID-19, enrolled during active disease.

The J gene is TRBJ1-1, the V gene TRBV6-9; possible D gene TRBD1, 6 bases. Germline-derived CDR1 and CDR2 are MNHGY and SVAAGI. The CDR3 is 15 residues long. V shed 0 bases and J shed 0 bases, with 8 bases lying between them. This CDR3 reads CASSYSTGLNTEAFF. The CDR3 coding sequence is TGTGCCAGCAGTTATTCAACAGGGCTGAACACTGAAGCTTTCTTT.

The chain combines TRBV28 with TRBJ2-5, with D perhaps TRBD1 (6 bases). The germline V gene has CDR1 MDHEN and CDR2 SYDVKM. The CDR3 is made up of 13 amino acids. V gave up 4 bases and J gave up 5 bases, with 11 bases separating them. The chain's CDR3 is CASSSHQGETQYF. In nucleotides, the CDR3 is TGTGCCAGCAGTTCGCACCAGGGGGAGACCCAGTACTTC.